These T cell receptor beta chains were read from a single sample in a study of high-grade serous ovarian cancer treatment subgroups. Only in-frame clones appear in the TCRdb table, and some are missing; sequencing was by immunoSEQ multiplex PCR. The sample lists about 36,000 clones; around 80% were seen once. Sequenced: tumor tissue. The receptor set was obtained from a human donor with high-grade serous ovarian cancer. Each CDR3 is given with its conserved first and last residue. The D gene is left open where the match is weak.

V gene: TRBV4-2; D gene: .; J gene: TRBJ2-2; CDR3 protein: CASSQDPKGSPGELFF; CDR3 DNA: TGTGCCAGCAGCCAAGATCCTAAAGGGAGTCCCGGGGAGCTGTTTTTT
V gene: TRBV6-5; D gene: .; J gene: TRBJ2-1; CDR3 protein: CASSSSGRAYNEQFF; CDR3 DNA: TGTGCCAGCAGTTCCTCCGGGCGGGCGTACAATGAGCAGTTCTTC
V gene: TRBV5-6; D gene: .; J gene: TRBJ2-1; CDR3 protein: CASSTSDEQFF; CDR3 DNA: TGTGCCAGCTCGACAAGCGATGAGCAGTTCTTC
V gene: TRBV7-3; D gene: TRBD2; J gene: TRBJ2-3; CDR3 protein: CASSLTLGTSGSPDTQYF; CDR3 DNA: TGTGCCAGCAGCTTAACCCTCGGGACTAGCGGGAGCCCAGATACGCAGTATTTT
V gene: TRBV4-2; D gene: .; J gene: TRBJ1-1; CDR3 protein: CASSQERRGRNTEAFF; CDR3 DNA: TGTGCCAGCAGCCAAGAAAGGAGGGGAAGGAACACTGAAGCTTTCTTT
V gene: TRBV27; D gene: .; J gene: TRBJ2-6; CDR3 protein: CASKRGIARSGANVLTF; CDR3 DNA: TGTGCCAGCAAGAGGGGGATTGCCCGATCTGGGGCCAACGTCCTGACTTTC
V gene: TRBV7-9; D gene: TRBD2; J gene: TRBJ2-2; CDR3 protein: CASSLLAGGTTGELFF; CDR3 DNA: TGTGCCAGCAGCTTACTTGCGGGAGGGACCACCGGGGAGCTGTTTTTT
V gene: TRBV28; D gene: TRBD1; J gene: TRBJ1-1; CDR3 protein: CASRRGPGWDTEAFF; CDR3 DNA: TGTGCCAGCAGGAGGGGGCCTGGTTGGGACACTGAAGCTTTCTTT
V gene: TRBV27; D gene: TRBD2; J gene: TRBJ2-3; CDR3 protein: CASKRSGSGTDTQYF; CDR3 DNA: TGTGCCAGCAAGAGGAGCGGGAGTGGCACAGATACGCAGTATTTT
V gene: TRBV29-1; D gene: .; J gene: TRBJ2-1; CDR3 protein: CSVLLEVNEQFF; CDR3 DNA: TGCAGCGTCCTACTAGAGGTGAATGAGCAGTTCTTC
V gene: TRBV11-3; D gene: .; J gene: TRBJ1-2; CDR3 protein: CASSLGRGIYGYTF; CDR3 DNA: TGTGCCAGCAGCTTAGGGCGGGGGATATATGGCTACACCTTC
V gene: TRBV7-2; D gene: .; J gene: TRBJ2-7; CDR3 protein: CASSLQGGQNEQYF; CDR3 DNA: TGTGCCAGCAGCCTACAGGGCGGGCAGAACGAGCAGTACTTC
V gene: TRBV4-1; D gene: TRBD2; J gene: TRBJ2-2; CDR3 protein: CASSPRGGRDTGELFF; CDR3 DNA: TGCGCCAGCAGCCCCCGAGGAGGGAGGGACACCGGGGAGCTGTTTTTT
V gene: TRBV5-1; D gene: TRBD1; J gene: TRBJ1-5; CDR3 protein: CASLGGGPNQPQHF; CDR3 DNA: TGCGCCAGTCTCGGAGGGGGCCCTAATCAGCCCCAGCATTTT
V gene: TRBV27; D gene: TRBD2; J gene: TRBJ2-7; CDR3 protein: CASSPIAGVYSYEQYF; CDR3 DNA: TGTGCCAGCAGTCCTATAGCGGGAGTCTACTCCTACGAGCAGTACTTC